This entry lists 10 T cell receptor beta chains sequenced from one sample in a study of post-analysis software for immune sequencing data. The antigens these receptors bind are not known. Study-wide results and caveats: About 5 TRBV segments (TRBV5-6, TRBV5-1 and TRBV20-1 among them) occurred more frequently in patients than in controls.

Researchers reported that TCR beta cDNA libraries carried unique molecular identifiers. MiXCR was run by TCRdb on the PCR reads, yielding one entry per CDR3 protein. The repertoire holds 550,000 to 700,000 distinct CDR3 sequences, with roughly 40% as singletons. Specimen: blood. The receptors derive from a girl aged 5 to 17 with multiple sclerosis.

The chain is built from TRBV12-3 or TRBV12-4 and TRBJ2-5; D possibly uses TRBD1 or TRBD2 (5 bases each). This CDR3 is built from 17 residues. V lost 4 bases, J lost 4 bases, and 22 bases lay in between. This CDR3 reads CASSSTIASRGRETQYF. CDR3 nucleotide sequence: TGTGCCAGCAGTTCAACAATAGCCTCCCGGGGCCGAGAGACCCAGTACTTC.

This clonotype was seen more than once but under ten times. The V call is TRBV5-1, the J call TRBJ2-6; TRBD1 aligns across 7 bases. V trimming: 0 bases; J trimming: 3 bases; junction bases outside the gene matches: 3. The CDR3 spans 16 residues. The germline V gene has CDR1 SGHRS and CDR2 YFSETQ. The CDR3 coding sequence is TGCGCCAGCAGCTTGGAGACAGGGATTGGGGCCAACGTCCTGACTTTC. Protein: CASSLETGIGANVLTF.

This clonotype came up a few times. The rearrangement uses TRBV12-3 or TRBV12-4 and TRBJ1-1; D uncertain. This CDR3 comprises 18 residues. V lost 3 bases, J lost 0 bases, and 20 bases lay in between. CDR3 residues: CASSLPLPGRRMNTEAFF. The CDR3 DNA follows: TGTGCCAGCAGTTTGCCCCTCCCTGGCAGGCGGATGAACACTGAAGCTTTCTTT.

This chain connects TRBV5-1 to TRBJ2-1, with D tentatively TRBD2 (5 bases). The ends were cut back, 3 bases at V and 7 bases at J, with 14 bases in the middle. CDR3 size: 14 residues. CDR1 and CDR2 (germline): SGHRS, YFSETQ. The DNA of the CDR3 is TGCGCCAGCAGCTCCCGGACTGATGGAAATGAGCAGTTCTTC. This codes for CASSSRTDGNEQFF.

The V and J genes are TRBV19 and TRBJ2-4; 7 bases align to TRBD2. CDR1 is LNHDA, CDR2 SQIVND, per germline (reference sequence). Trimming took 3 bases from V and 7 from J; bases not matched to a gene: 6. This CDR3 has 14 residues. The CDR3 bases are TGTGCCAGTAGTATCGGTCAGGGAGGGAACATTCAGTACTTC. This codes for CASSIGQGGNIQYF.

The chain carries TRBV6-6 and TRBJ1-2, with D unresolved. Trimming removed 6 bases at V and 1 base at J, with 9 bases between. Germline CDR1 reads MNHNY; CDR2 reads SVGAGI (reference sequence). The CDR3 contains 13 residues. The CDR3 loop reads CASSRPNNYGYTF. CDR3 DNA: TGTGCCAGCAGCCGACCTAATAACTATGGCTACACCTTC.

CDR3 residues: CASSRSSARYNEQFF. Here the CDR3 DNA reads TGTGCCAGCAGCCGATCTAGCGCTCGGTACAATGAGCAGTTCTTC. J is TRBJ2-1 and V is TRBV3-1; D might be TRBD2 (6 bases). V shed 4 bases and J shed 4 bases, with 14 bases lying between them. CDR3 length equals 15 residues. Germline loops: CDR1 LGHDT, CDR2 YNNKEL (reference sequence).

This clonotype was counted a few times. The chain uses TRBV6-1 and TRBJ2-5, with TRBD1 as a possible D gene (6 bases). Trimming shortened V by 4 bases and J by 5 bases, and 17 bases separated the two germline ends. The CDR3 spans 15 residues. Germline CDR1 and CDR2: MNHNS and SASEGT. CDR3 amino acids: CASSASQGSVETQYF. CDR3 nucleotide sequence: TGTGCCAGCAGTGCATCTCAGGGGTCCGTGGAGACCCAGTACTTC.

The chain uses TRBV12-3 or TRBV12-4 and TRBJ1-5; unclear D gene. V was shortened by 1 base and J by 8 bases, with 3 bases between the two germline ends. The CDR3 has 11 residues. In nucleotides, the CDR3 is TGTGCCAGCAGTTTAGGGAAGCCCCAGCATTTT. It codes for CASSLGKPQHF.

This clonotype was recorded once. This chain joins TRBV7-9 and TRBJ2-7; the D gene is possibly TRBD2 (5 bases). The CDR3 has 13 amino acids. The V and J ends lost 4 bases and 2 bases respectively, with 9 bases between them. CDR1 is SEHNR and CDR2 is FQNEAQ in the germline V gene (reference sequence). CDR3 in amino acids: CASSSPGAYEQYF. Written as DNA, the CDR3 is TGTGCCAGCAGCTCCCCCGGGGCCTACGAGCAGTACTTC. Complete variable domain (other parts from reference TRBV7-9 and TRBJ2-7): DTGVSQNPRHKITKRGQNVTFRCDPISEHNRLYWYRQTLGQGPEFLTYFQNEAQLEKSRLLSDRFSAERPKGSFSTLEIQRTEQGDSAMYLCASSSPGAYEQYFGPGTRLTVT.